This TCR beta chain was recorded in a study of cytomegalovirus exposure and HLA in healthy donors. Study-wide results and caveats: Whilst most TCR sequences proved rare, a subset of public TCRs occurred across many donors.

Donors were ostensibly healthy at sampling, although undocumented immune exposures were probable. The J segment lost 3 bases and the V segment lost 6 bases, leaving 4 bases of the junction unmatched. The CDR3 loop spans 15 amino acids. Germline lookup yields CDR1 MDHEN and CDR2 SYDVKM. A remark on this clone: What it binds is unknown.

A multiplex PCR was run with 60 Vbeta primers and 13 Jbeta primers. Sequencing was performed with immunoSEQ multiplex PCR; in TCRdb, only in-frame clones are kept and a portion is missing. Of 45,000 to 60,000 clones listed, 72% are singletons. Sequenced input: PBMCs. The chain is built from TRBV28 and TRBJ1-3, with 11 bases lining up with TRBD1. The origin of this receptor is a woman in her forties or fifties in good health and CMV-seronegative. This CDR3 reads CASREGQGVGNTIYF. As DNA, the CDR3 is TGTGCCAGCAGGGAGGGACAGGGGGTTGGAAACACCATATATTTT.